Listed below are T cell receptor beta chains from one sample, sequenced in a study of blood T cell repertoires in COVID-19. Produced via immunoSEQ multiplex PCR; TCRdb's table is partial and in-frame only. The sample shows about 220,000 clones, approximately 85% of them seen only once. The material sequenced was peripheral blood. The receptor set was obtained from a woman between 65 and 79 years old with COVID-19, enrolled during active disease. Both conserved end residues are part of each CDR3. The D gene is left open where the match is weak. Clone size, where shown, is once, few, many, or a class for clones that have expanded.

CDR3aa: CASSIGQGWEKLFF
CDR3nt: TGTGCCAGCAGCATAGGACAGGGCTGGGAAAAACTGTTTTTT
abundance: NA
d_gene: TRBD1
j_gene: TRBJ1-4
v_gene: TRBV7-9

CDR3aa: CASSSPRGFSTDTQYF
CDR3nt: TGTGCCAGCAGTTCCCCCAGGGGTTTTAGCACAGATACGCAGTATTTT
abundance: few
d_gene: NA
j_gene: TRBJ2-3
v_gene: TRBV28

CDR3aa: CASSLHGHTNTEAFF
CDR3nt: TGTGCCAGCAGCCTCCACGGACACACGAACACTGAAGCTTTCTTT
abundance: NA
d_gene: NA
j_gene: TRBJ1-1
v_gene: TRBV6-2/TRBV6-3

CDR3aa: CASSLNPSGNTGELFF
CDR3nt: TGTGCCAGCAGCTTAAACCCTAGCGGAAACACCGGGGAGCTGTTTTTT
abundance: NA
d_gene: TRBD2
j_gene: TRBJ2-2
v_gene: TRBV7-2

CDR3aa: CASRNSLQGVGELFF
CDR3nt: TGTGCCAGCAGAAACTCTTTACAGGGGGTCGGGGAGCTGTTTTTT
abundance: NA
d_gene: TRBD1
j_gene: TRBJ2-2
v_gene: TRBV28

CDR3aa: CASSPPSEAGNTIYF
CDR3nt: TGTGCCAGCTCACCACCGAGCGAAGCCGGAAACACCATATATTTT
abundance: NA
d_gene: NA
j_gene: TRBJ1-3
v_gene: TRBV18

CDR3aa: CASSFTTSSSYNEQFF
CDR3nt: TGTGCCAGCAGCTTTACGACTAGCAGCTCCTACAATGAGCAGTTCTTC
abundance: NA
d_gene: TRBD2
j_gene: TRBJ2-1
v_gene: TRBV5-5

CDR3aa: CASSLAGQGENIQYF
CDR3nt: TGTGCCAGCAGCTTAGCGGGACAGGGTGAAAACATTCAGTACTTC
abundance: NA
d_gene: TRBD1
j_gene: TRBJ2-4
v_gene: TRBV7-2

CDR3aa: CASSFRLAGVDTQYF
CDR3nt: TGTGCCAGCAGCTTTAGACTAGCGGGAGTAGATACGCAGTATTTT
abundance: NA
d_gene: TRBD2
j_gene: TRBJ2-3
v_gene: TRBV7-8

CDR3aa: CASSSEEGRGYNEQFF
CDR3nt: TGTGCCAGCAGTTCGGAAGAAGGGAGAGGGTACAATGAGCAGTTCTTC
abundance: NA
d_gene: NA
j_gene: TRBJ2-1
v_gene: TRBV27

CDR3aa: CASSLRAEIYGYTF
CDR3nt: TGTGCCAGCAGTTTACGTGCCGAGATCTATGGCTACACCTTC
abundance: NA
d_gene: NA
j_gene: TRBJ1-2
v_gene: TRBV28

CDR3aa: CASEASSYEQYF
CDR3nt: TGTGCCAGCGAGGCTAGTAGCTACGAGCAGTACTTC
abundance: once
d_gene: NA
j_gene: TRBJ2-7
v_gene: TRBV2

CDR3aa: CASSPDRKLAKNIQYF
CDR3nt: TGTGCCAGCAGTCCAGACAGGAAACTAGCCAAAAACATTCAGTACTTC
abundance: NA
d_gene: NA
j_gene: TRBJ2-4
v_gene: TRBV27

CDR3aa: CSWSGGYEQYF
CDR3nt: TGCAGTTGGTCAGGCGGGTACGAGCAGTACTTC
abundance: NA
d_gene: NA
j_gene: TRBJ2-7
v_gene: TRBV20-1

CDR3aa: CAIRTSGTQETQYF
CDR3nt: TGTGCCATCAGGACTAGCGGGACACAAGAGACCCAGTACTTC
abundance: NA
d_gene: TRBD2
j_gene: TRBJ2-5
v_gene: TRBV10-3

CDR3aa: CASSLIKVVRGPYEQYF
CDR3nt: TGTGCCAGCAGCTTGATCAAAGTGGTCAGGGGCCCCTACGAGCAGTACTTC
abundance: NA
d_gene: NA
j_gene: TRBJ2-7
v_gene: TRBV5-6

CDR3aa: CATSRDRDGTRNTEAFF
CDR3nt: TGTGCCACCAGCAGAGATAGGGACGGGACAAGGAACACTGAAGCTTTCTTT
abundance: NA
d_gene: NA
j_gene: TRBJ1-1
v_gene: TRBV15

CDR3aa: CSLNRGDTQYF
CDR3nt: TGCAGCCTCAACAGGGGAGATACGCAGTATTTT
abundance: NA
d_gene: TRBD1
j_gene: TRBJ2-3
v_gene: TRBV29-1

CDR3aa: CASNRDRDNEQFF
CDR3nt: TGCGCCAGTAACCGGGACAGGGACAATGAGCAGTTCTTC
abundance: NA
d_gene: TRBD1
j_gene: TRBJ2-1
v_gene: TRBV10-1

CDR3aa: CASRTGDIQETQYF
CDR3nt: TGTGCCAGCAGGACAGGGGATATACAAGAGACCCAGTACTTC
abundance: NA
d_gene: TRBD1
j_gene: TRBJ2-5
v_gene: TRBV6-5

CDR3aa: CASSSGTGGNGYTF
CDR3nt: TGTGCCAGCAGCTCAGGGACAGGGGGCAATGGCTACACCTTC
abundance: NA
d_gene: TRBD1
j_gene: TRBJ1-2
v_gene: TRBV11-2

CDR3aa: CASSNRGRNLSYEQYF
CDR3nt: TGTGCCAGCAGCAACAGGGGGCGCAATCTCTCCTACGAGCAGTACTTC
abundance: once
d_gene: TRBD1
j_gene: TRBJ2-7
v_gene: TRBV7-9

CDR3aa: CASSLQTDTQYF
CDR3nt: TGTGCCAGCTCATTACAGACAGATACGCAGTATTTT
abundance: NA
d_gene: NA
j_gene: TRBJ2-3
v_gene: TRBV18

CDR3aa: CASRRPGQTYGYTF
CDR3nt: TGTGCCAGCAGGCGCCCGGGACAGACCTATGGCTACACCTTC
abundance: NA
d_gene: TRBD1
j_gene: TRBJ1-2
v_gene: TRBV6-5

CDR3aa: CASSQGTYSNQPQHF
CDR3nt: TGTGCCAGTAGTCAGGGGACGTATAGCAATCAGCCCCAGCATTTT
abundance: NA
d_gene: NA
j_gene: TRBJ1-5
v_gene: TRBV19

CDR3aa: CASSLGGRETQYF
CDR3nt: TGTGCCAGCAGTTTGGGGGGGCGTGAGACCCAGTACTTC
abundance: once
d_gene: NA
j_gene: TRBJ2-5
v_gene: TRBV6-5

CDR3aa: CASSQDRGLGYTF
CDR3nt: TGTGCCAGCAGCCAGGACAGGGGGCTTGGCTACACCTTC
abundance: NA
d_gene: TRBD1
j_gene: TRBJ1-2
v_gene: TRBV5-4

CDR3aa: CASSVSTTSEQYF
CDR3nt: TGCGCCAGCAGTGTCTCGACAACCTCGGAGCAGTACTTC
abundance: many
d_gene: NA
j_gene: TRBJ2-7
v_gene: TRBV10-1

CDR3aa: CASSVDGQGFGYTF
CDR3nt: TGTGCCAGCAGCGTAGATGGGCAGGGGTTTGGCTACACCTTC
abundance: NA
d_gene: NA
j_gene: TRBJ1-2
v_gene: TRBV9

CDR3aa: CASSLRLQGILYEQYF
CDR3nt: TGTGCCAGCAGTTTACGCTTACAGGGGATCCTCTACGAGCAGTACTTC
abundance: NA
d_gene: TRBD1
j_gene: TRBJ2-7
v_gene: TRBV27

CDR3aa: CASSWTGDTQETQYF
CDR3nt: TGTGCCAGCAGTTGGACAGGAGATACGCAAGAGACCCAGTACTTC
abundance: NA
d_gene: TRBD1
j_gene: TRBJ2-5
v_gene: TRBV28

CDR3aa: CASSHTGTVNTEAFF
CDR3nt: TGTGCCAGCAGTCATACCGGGACAGTGAACACTGAAGCTTTCTTT
abundance: NA
d_gene: TRBD1
j_gene: TRBJ1-1
v_gene: TRBV7-2

CDR3aa: CATMRTSGRGSTDTQYF
CDR3nt: TGTGCCACCATGAGGACTAGCGGGAGGGGTAGCACAGATACGCAGTATTTT
abundance: NA
d_gene: TRBD2
j_gene: TRBJ2-3
v_gene: TRBV24-1

CDR3aa: CSVKTANYGYTF
CDR3nt: TGCAGCGTGAAGACAGCTAACTATGGCTACACCTTC
abundance: NA
d_gene: NA
j_gene: TRBJ1-2
v_gene: TRBV29-1

CDR3aa: CSVGQGDDQPQHF
CDR3nt: TGCAGCGTCGGACAGGGGGATGATCAGCCCCAGCATTTT
abundance: NA
d_gene: TRBD1
j_gene: TRBJ1-5
v_gene: TRBV29-1

CDR3aa: CASSQGTGGNQMGNTIYF
CDR3nt: TGTGCCAGCAGCCAAGGGACAGGGGGCAACCAAATGGGAAACACCATATATTTT
abundance: NA
d_gene: TRBD1
j_gene: TRBJ1-3
v_gene: TRBV7-6

CDR3aa: CASQQGNTGELFF
CDR3nt: TGTGCCAGCCAACAGGGGAACACCGGGGAGCTGTTTTTT
abundance: NA
d_gene: NA
j_gene: TRBJ2-2
v_gene: TRBV5-6

CDR3aa: CASSPWTSSTDTQYF
CDR3nt: TGTGCCAGCAGCCCTTGGACTAGTAGCACAGATACGCAGTATTTT
abundance: NA
d_gene: TRBD2
j_gene: TRBJ2-3
v_gene: TRBV11-2

CDR3aa: CASSLVEETQYF
CDR3nt: TGTGCCAGCAGCTTAGTAGAAGAGACCCAGTACTTC
abundance: NA
d_gene: NA
j_gene: TRBJ2-5
v_gene: TRBV7-7

CDR3aa: CAIGGGQVYAGSNYEQYF
CDR3nt: TGTGCCATCGGCGGGGGACAGGTTTACGCGGGCTCTAATTACGAGCAGTACTTC
abundance: few
d_gene: NA
j_gene: TRBJ2-7
v_gene: TRBV10-3

CDR3aa: CASSSQTIGGELFF
CDR3nt: TGTGCCAGCAGCTCCCAGACCATCGGGGGGGAGCTGTTTTTT
abundance: NA
d_gene: NA
j_gene: TRBJ2-2
v_gene: TRBV9

CDR3aa: CASSPGVAGGETGANVLTF
CDR3nt: TGTGCCAGCAGTCCCGGAGTAGCGGGAGGTGAGACTGGGGCCAACGTCCTGACTTTC
abundance: NA
d_gene: TRBD2
j_gene: TRBJ2-6
v_gene: TRBV27

CDR3aa: CASSLLAPGEYGYTF
CDR3nt: TGTGCCAGCAGTTTATTGGCCCCTGGTGAATATGGCTACACCTTC
abundance: NA
d_gene: NA
j_gene: TRBJ1-2
v_gene: TRBV28

CDR3aa: CASSFPRDRGKAGANVLTF
CDR3nt: TGTGCCAGCAGTTTCCCCCGGGACAGGGGCAAGGCTGGGGCCAACGTCCTGACTTTC
abundance: NA
d_gene: TRBD1
j_gene: TRBJ2-6
v_gene: TRBV28

CDR3aa: CSARMRDEQYF
CDR3nt: TGCAGTGCTAGGATGAGGGACGAGCAGTACTTC
abundance: few
d_gene: NA
j_gene: TRBJ2-7
v_gene: TRBV20-1

CDR3aa: CATSDPTGLKQNEQFF
CDR3nt: TGTGCCACCAGTGACCCTACAGGGTTAAAGCAAAATGAGCAGTTCTTC
abundance: few
d_gene: NA
j_gene: TRBJ2-1
v_gene: TRBV24-1

CDR3aa: CAWSVLQGAYEQYF
CDR3nt: TGTGCCTGGAGTGTACTACAGGGTGCCTACGAGCAGTACTTC
abundance: NA
d_gene: NA
j_gene: TRBJ2-7
v_gene: TRBV30

CDR3aa: CASSPKDGKSSYNEQFF
CDR3nt: TGTGCCAGCAGCCCCAAGGACGGGAAGAGCTCCTACAATGAGCAGTTCTTC
abundance: NA
d_gene: NA
j_gene: TRBJ2-1
v_gene: TRBV11-3

CDR3aa: CASSQVGHEQYF
CDR3nt: TGTGCCAGCAGCCAAGTGGGGCACGAGCAGTACTTC
abundance: NA
d_gene: NA
j_gene: TRBJ2-7
v_gene: TRBV3-1/TRBV3-2

CDR3aa: CASITGQGSYNEQFF
CDR3nt: TGTGCCAGCATTACCGGACAGGGTTCCTACAATGAGCAGTTCTTC
abundance: once
d_gene: TRBD1
j_gene: TRBJ2-1
v_gene: TRBV2

CDR3aa: CASSYRQYHGPQHF
CDR3nt: TGTGCCAGCAGTTACCGACAATATCATGGGCCCCAGCATTTT
abundance: NA
d_gene: NA
j_gene: TRBJ1-5
v_gene: TRBV6-5

CDR3aa: CASSVLPGQGLGSTEAFF
CDR3nt: TGTGCCAGCAGTGTACTACCGGGACAGGGCCTGGGGAGCACTGAAGCTTTCTTT
abundance: NA
d_gene: TRBD1
j_gene: TRBJ1-1
v_gene: TRBV6-1

CDR3aa: CAWSVQGGGSPLHF
CDR3nt: TGTGCCTGGAGTGTACAAGGAGGCGGGTCACCCCTCCACTTT
abundance: NA
d_gene: NA
j_gene: TRBJ1-6
v_gene: TRBV30

CDR3aa: CAISSTGGESEQYF
CDR3nt: TGTGCCATCAGCTCTACAGGGGGCGAATCCGAGCAGTACTTC
abundance: once
d_gene: TRBD1
j_gene: TRBJ2-7
v_gene: TRBV10-3

CDR3aa: CASSLGGQGVSPLHF
CDR3nt: TGTGCCAGCAGTTTAGGGGGACAGGGGGTTTCACCCCTCCACTTT
abundance: NA
d_gene: TRBD1
j_gene: TRBJ1-6
v_gene: TRBV28

CDR3aa: CATSRTGVNEQYF
CDR3nt: TGTGCCACCAGTCGAACGGGAGTTAACGAGCAGTACTTC
abundance: many
d_gene: NA
j_gene: TRBJ2-7
v_gene: TRBV24-1

CDR3aa: CASSLTSSGTGELFF
CDR3nt: TGTGCCAGCAGCCTTACTAGCTCGGGGACCGGGGAGCTGTTTTTT
abundance: few
d_gene: NA
j_gene: TRBJ2-2
v_gene: TRBV7-9

CDR3aa: CASSQDTGGRTGELFF
CDR3nt: TGTGCCAGCAGCCAAGATACCGGAGGCCGCACCGGGGAGCTGTTTTTT
abundance: NA
d_gene: NA
j_gene: TRBJ2-2
v_gene: TRBV14

CDR3aa: CASSQGTAGVPGELFF
CDR3nt: TGCGCCAGCAGCCAAGGTACGGCGGGAGTTCCCGGGGAGCTGTTTTTT
abundance: NA
d_gene: TRBD2
j_gene: TRBJ2-2
v_gene: TRBV4-3